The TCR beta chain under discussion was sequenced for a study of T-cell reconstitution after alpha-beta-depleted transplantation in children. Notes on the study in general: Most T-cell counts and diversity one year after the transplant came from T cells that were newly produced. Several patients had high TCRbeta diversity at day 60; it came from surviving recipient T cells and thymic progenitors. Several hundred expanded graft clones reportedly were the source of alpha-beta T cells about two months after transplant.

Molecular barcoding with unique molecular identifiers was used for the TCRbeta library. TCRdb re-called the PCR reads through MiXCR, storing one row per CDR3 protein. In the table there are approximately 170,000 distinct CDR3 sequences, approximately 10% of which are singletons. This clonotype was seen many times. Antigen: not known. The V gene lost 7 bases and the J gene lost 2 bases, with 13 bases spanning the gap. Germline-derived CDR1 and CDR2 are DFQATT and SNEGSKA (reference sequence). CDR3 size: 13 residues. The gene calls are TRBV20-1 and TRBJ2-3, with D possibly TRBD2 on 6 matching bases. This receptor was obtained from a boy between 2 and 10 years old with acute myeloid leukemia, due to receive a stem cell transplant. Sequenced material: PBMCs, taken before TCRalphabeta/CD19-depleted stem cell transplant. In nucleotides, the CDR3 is TGCAGTGTGGGACTGCCCTACACAGATACGCAGTATTTT. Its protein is CSVGLPYTDTQYF.